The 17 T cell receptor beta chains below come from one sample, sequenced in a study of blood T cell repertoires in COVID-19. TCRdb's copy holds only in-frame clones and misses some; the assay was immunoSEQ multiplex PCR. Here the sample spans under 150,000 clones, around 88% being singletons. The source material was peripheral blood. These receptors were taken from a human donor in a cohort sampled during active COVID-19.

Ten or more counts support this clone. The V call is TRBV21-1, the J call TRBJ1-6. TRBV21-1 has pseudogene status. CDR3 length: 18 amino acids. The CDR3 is CASSKESHLSSYNSPLHF. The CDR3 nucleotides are TGTGCCAGCAGCAAAGAGAGCCACCTGAGCTCCTATAATTCACCCCTCCACTTT.

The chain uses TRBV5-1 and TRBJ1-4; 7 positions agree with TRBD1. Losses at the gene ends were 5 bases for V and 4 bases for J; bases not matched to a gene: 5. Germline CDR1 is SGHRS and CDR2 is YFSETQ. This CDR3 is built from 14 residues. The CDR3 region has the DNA TGCGCCAGCAGGCCGACAGGGAGTAATGAAAAACTGTTTTTT. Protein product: CASRPTGSNEKLFF.

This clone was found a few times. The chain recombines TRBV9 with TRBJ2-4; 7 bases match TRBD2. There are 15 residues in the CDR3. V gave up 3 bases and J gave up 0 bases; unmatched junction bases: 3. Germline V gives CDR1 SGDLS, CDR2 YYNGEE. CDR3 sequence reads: CASSASGTAKNIQYF. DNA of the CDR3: TGTGCCAGCAGCGCTAGCGGAACAGCCAAAAACATTCAGTACTTC.

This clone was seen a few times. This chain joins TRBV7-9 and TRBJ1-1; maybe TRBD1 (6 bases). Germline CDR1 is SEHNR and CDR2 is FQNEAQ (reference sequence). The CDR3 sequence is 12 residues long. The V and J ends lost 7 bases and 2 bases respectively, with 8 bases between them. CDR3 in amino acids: CASNRVNTEAFF. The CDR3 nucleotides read TGTGCCAGCAACAGGGTTAACACTGAAGCTTTCTTT.

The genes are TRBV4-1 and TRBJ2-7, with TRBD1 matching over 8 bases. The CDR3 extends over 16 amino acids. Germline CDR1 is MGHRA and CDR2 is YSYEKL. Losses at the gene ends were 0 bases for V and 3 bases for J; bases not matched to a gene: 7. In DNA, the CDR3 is TGCGCCAGCAGCCAAGACAGGGGGCACCTCTACTACGAGCAGTACTTC. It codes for CASSQDRGHLYYEQYF.

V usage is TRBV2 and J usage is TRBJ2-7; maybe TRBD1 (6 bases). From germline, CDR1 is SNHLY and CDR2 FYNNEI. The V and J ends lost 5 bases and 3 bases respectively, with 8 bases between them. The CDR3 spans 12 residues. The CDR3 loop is CASSKQGYEQYF. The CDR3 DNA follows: TGTGCCAGCAGTAAACAGGGCTACGAGCAGTACTTC.

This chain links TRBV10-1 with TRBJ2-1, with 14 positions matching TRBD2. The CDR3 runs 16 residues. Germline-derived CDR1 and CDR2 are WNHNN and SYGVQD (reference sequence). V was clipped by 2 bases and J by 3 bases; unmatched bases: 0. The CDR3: CASSEGTSGGYNEQFF. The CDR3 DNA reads TGCGCCAGCAGTGAGGGGACTAGCGGGGGCTACAATGAGCAGTTCTTC.

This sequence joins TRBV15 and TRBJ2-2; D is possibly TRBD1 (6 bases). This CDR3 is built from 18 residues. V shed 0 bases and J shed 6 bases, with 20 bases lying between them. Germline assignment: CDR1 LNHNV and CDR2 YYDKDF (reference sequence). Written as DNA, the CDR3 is TGTGCCACCAGCAGAGAAGGGGGACCGGGAAGGGAGTCCGGGGAGCTGTTTTTT. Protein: CATSREGGPGRESGELFF.

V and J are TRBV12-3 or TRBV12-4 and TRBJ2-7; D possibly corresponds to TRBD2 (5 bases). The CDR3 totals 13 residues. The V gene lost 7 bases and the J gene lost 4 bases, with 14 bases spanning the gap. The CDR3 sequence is CASTGKLRYEQYF. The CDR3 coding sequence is TGTGCCAGCACCGGGAAGCTAAGATACGAGCAGTACTTC.

The CDR3 coding sequence is TGTGCCAGCAGCCCCCGGACAGGGAACTACGAGCAGTACTTC. It translates to CASSPRTGNYEQYF. The chain recombines TRBV11-1 with TRBJ2-7; 8 positions agree with TRBD1. The CDR3 spans 14 residues. V was pared by 5 bases and J by 3 bases, with 6 bases of the junction left unmatched. The germline V gene encodes CDR1 SGHAT and CDR2 FQDESV (reference sequence). The variable domain in full, completed from reference TRBV11-1 and TRBJ2-7, reads EAEVAQSPRYKITEKSQAVAFWCDPISGHATLYWYRQILGQGPELLVQFQDESVVDDSQLPKDRFSAERLKGVDSTLKIQPAELGDSAMYLCASSPRTGNYEQYFGPGTRLTVT.

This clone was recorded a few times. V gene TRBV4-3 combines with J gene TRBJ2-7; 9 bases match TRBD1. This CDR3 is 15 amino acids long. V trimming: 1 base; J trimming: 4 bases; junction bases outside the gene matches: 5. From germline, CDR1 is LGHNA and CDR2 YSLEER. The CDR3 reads CASSQVWTGVYEQYF. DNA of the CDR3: TGCGCCAGCAGCCAAGTTTGGACAGGGGTTTACGAGCAGTACTTC.

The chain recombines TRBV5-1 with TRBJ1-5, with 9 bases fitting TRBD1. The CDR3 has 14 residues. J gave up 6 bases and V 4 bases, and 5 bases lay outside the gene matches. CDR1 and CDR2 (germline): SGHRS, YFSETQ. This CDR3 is CASSPQGAGQPQHF. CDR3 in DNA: TGCGCCAGCAGCCCACAGGGGGCTGGTCAGCCCCAGCATTTT.

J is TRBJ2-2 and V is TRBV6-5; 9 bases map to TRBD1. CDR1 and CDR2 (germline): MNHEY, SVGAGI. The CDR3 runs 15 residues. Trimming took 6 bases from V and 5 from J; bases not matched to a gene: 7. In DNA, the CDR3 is TGTGCCAGCAGCTCGGGACAGGGAAGGACCGGGGAGCTGTTTTTT. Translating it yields CASSSGQGRTGELFF.

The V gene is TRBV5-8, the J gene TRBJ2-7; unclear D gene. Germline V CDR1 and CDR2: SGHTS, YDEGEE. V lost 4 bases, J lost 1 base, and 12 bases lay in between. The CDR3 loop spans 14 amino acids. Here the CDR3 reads CASSRRQPSYEQYF. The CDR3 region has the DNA TGTGCCAGCAGCAGACGACAACCATCCTACGAGCAGTACTTC.

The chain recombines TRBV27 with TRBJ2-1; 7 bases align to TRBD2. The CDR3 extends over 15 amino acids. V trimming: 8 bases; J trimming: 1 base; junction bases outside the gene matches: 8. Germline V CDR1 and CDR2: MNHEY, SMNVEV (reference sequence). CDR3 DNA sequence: TGTGCCAGCCGGAGAGCGGGGCTTTCCTACAATGAGCAGTTCTTC. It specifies CASRRAGLSYNEQFF.

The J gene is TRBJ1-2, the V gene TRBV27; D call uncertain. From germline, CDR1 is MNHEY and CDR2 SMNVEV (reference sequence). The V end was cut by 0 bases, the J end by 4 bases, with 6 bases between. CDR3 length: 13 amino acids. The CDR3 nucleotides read TGTGCCAGCAGTTTATCCAACAGCTATGGCTACACCTTC. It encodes CASSLSNSYGYTF.

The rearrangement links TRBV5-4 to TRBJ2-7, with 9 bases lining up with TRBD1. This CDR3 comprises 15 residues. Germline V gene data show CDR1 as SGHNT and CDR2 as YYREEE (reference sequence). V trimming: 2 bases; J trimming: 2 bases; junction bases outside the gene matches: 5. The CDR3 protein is CASSFRDRVPYEQYF. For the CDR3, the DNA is TGTGCCAGCAGCTTCCGGGACAGGGTTCCCTACGAGCAGTACTTC.